This TCR beta chain was sequenced in a study of neoadjuvant anti-PD-1 for oral cavity cancer. At the level of the study: Before surgery, most patients got three to four biweekly 3 mg/kg nivolumab doses. Non-progressing patients received a fourth nivolumab dose near day 43, then surgery on days 50-56. Study-level results: Pretreatment Treg/Th17 ratio correlated inversely with post-treatment tumor clonality.

Comments on this clone: Its antigen is still unknown.

Time point noted: after neoadjuvant nivolumab, at surgical resection. PBMCs were not maintained or expanded in culture before analysis. The method was immunoSEQ multiplex PCR; TCRdb's version includes in-frame clones alone and lacks a portion of them. Of about 9,600 clones listed, around 66% were seen once; the top ten hold 3.5% to 4.5%. Deletions cut 5 bases from V and 4 bases from J, with 14 bases between. Per germline, CDR1 SEHNR and CDR2 FQNEAQ (reference sequence). The CDR3 is 14 amino acids. This receptor was identified in a person aged 35-79 years with oral cavity squamous cell carcinoma. This rearrangement joins TRBV7-9 to TRBJ2-5; D tentatively fits TRBD1 or TRBD2 (5 bases each). Sequenced here: PBMCs, sampled after nivolumab (anti-PD-1) treatment. Written as DNA, the CDR3 is TGTGCCAGCAGCCCCCGGGACGGACCAGAGACCCAGTACTTC. Translation: CASSPRDGPETQYF.